The rows below give T cell receptor beta chains drawn from one sample of a study of neoadjuvant anti-PD-1 for oral cavity cancer. The repertoire was sequenced with immunoSEQ multiplex PCR; TCRdb's copy has only in-frame clones and lacks some. The data contain thousands of clones, 75% to 85% of them singletons. Source: PBMCs, taken after nivolumab (anti-PD-1) treatment. The source of these receptors is a person between 40 and 85 years old with oral cavity squamous cell carcinoma. CDR3s include the opening cysteine and the closing phenylalanine or tryptophan. The D gene is left open where the match is weak. Size values are once, few and many counts, or a class for expanded clones, and some rows have none.

j_call | clone_size | v_call | d_call | cdr3_aa | cdr3_nt
TRBJ2-5 | few | TRBV14 | - | CASSQGGAIRETQYF | TGTGCCAGCAGCCAAGGCGGGGCCATAAGGGAGACCCAGTACTTC
TRBJ1-5 | - | TRBV30 | - | CAWSAQNNQPQHF | TGTGCCTGGAGTGCTCAAAACAATCAGCCCCAGCATTTT
TRBJ1-2 | - | TRBV6-6 | TRBD1 | CASSYSWTGNGYTF | TGTGCCAGCAGTTACTCGTGGACAGGGAATGGCTACACCTTC
TRBJ1-5 | - | TRBV2 | - | CASSLRGGQGDQPQHF | TGTGCCAGCAGTCTTCGTGGGGGGCAGGGAGATCAGCCCCAGCATTTT
TRBJ2-3 | - | TRBV6-4 | TRBD2 | CASSPIGTSGRTTDTQYF | TGTGCCAGCAGTCCAATCGGGACTAGCGGGAGGACGACAGATACGCAGTATTTT
TRBJ1-6 | few | TRBV10-3 | - | CAISESTAGNSPLHF | TGTGCCATCAGTGAGTCGACAGCCGGTAATTCACCCCTCCACTTT
TRBJ2-7 | - | TRBV6-1 | TRBD1 | CASRPPGGLYEQYF | TGTGCCAGCAGACCTCCAGGGGGCCTATACGAGCAGTACTTC
TRBJ2-5 | - | TRBV15 | - | CATSRPSGTVKETQYF | TGTGCCACCAGCAGACCTTCCGGGACCGTGAAAGAGACCCAGTACTTC
TRBJ1-1 | once | TRBV25-1 | - | CASSAGTTTEAFF | TGTGCCAGCAGTGCCGGGACAACGACTGAAGCTTTCTTT
TRBJ1-5 | - | TRBV19 | - | CATTGFYSNQPQHF | TGTGCCACCACCGGGTTCTATAGCAATCAGCCCCAGCATTTT
TRBJ1-2 | - | TRBV19 | - | CASKEEGRGYGYTF | TGTGCCAGTAAGGAGGAGGGGAGAGGCTATGGCTACACCTTC
TRBJ1-2 | - | TRBV15 | - | CATSRSTGAPGYGYTF | TGTGCCACCAGCAGGTCCACAGGCGCCCCAGGCTATGGCTACACCTTC
TRBJ2-2 | once | TRBV27 | TRBD2 | CASSFMPGLAGGLNTGELFF | TGTGCCAGCAGTTTCATGCCGGGACTAGCGGGAGGCCTAAACACCGGGGAGCTGTTTTTT
TRBJ1-3 | - | TRBV28 | - | CASSPEPNTIYF | TGTGCCAGCAGTCCCGAACCCAACACCATATATTTT
TRBJ1-2 | - | TRBV27 | TRBD1 | CASSLQGRPGGVGYTF | TGTGCCAGCAGTTTACAAGGGAGGCCAGGGGGCGTTGGCTACACCTTC
TRBJ2-5 | - | TRBV5-5 | TRBD1 | CASSSRAGGPGGAETQYF | TGTGCCAGCAGCTCACGCGCAGGGGGACCAGGCGGAGCGGAGACCCAGTACTTC
TRBJ2-7 | - | TRBV5-1 | TRBD2 | CASSSRRLAETTYEQYF | TGCGCCAGCAGCTCGAGGAGACTAGCGGAAACAACCTACGAGCAGTACTTC
TRBJ2-7 | - | TRBV5-1 | - | CASSLFGDEQYF | TGCGCCAGCAGCTTGTTCGGGGACGAGCAGTACTTC
TRBJ2-2 | - | TRBV29-1 | - | CSVWGAPTGTKTNTGELFF | TGCAGCGTTTGGGGGGCCCCGACAGGGACCAAAACGAACACCGGGGAGCTGTTTTTT
TRBJ1-5 | - | TRBV7-6 | TRBD1 | CASSSSDRGYQPQHF | TGTGCCAGCAGCTCCTCGGACAGGGGCTATCAGCCCCAGCATTTT
TRBJ2-7 | - | TRBV27 | TRBD1 | CASAEPGGHYEQYF | TGTGCCAGCGCCGAACCAGGGGGCCACTACGAGCAGTACTTC
TRBJ1-5 | once | TRBV27 | - | CASSASPGRNSNQPQHF | TGTGCCAGCAGTGCCTCCCCGGGACGGAATAGCAATCAGCCCCAGCATTTT
TRBJ2-6 | - | TRBV29-1 | - | CSVADSSGANVLTF | TGCAGCGTTGCGGACAGCTCTGGGGCCAACGTCCTGACTTTC